This is a list of T cell receptor beta chains from one sample in a study of blood T cell repertoires in COVID-19. Sequencing was performed with immunoSEQ multiplex PCR; in TCRdb, only in-frame clones are kept and a portion is missing. This sample has tens of thousands of clones, with roughly 84% found just once. Sequencing input: peripheral blood. Receptor source: a woman in her seventies with acute or convalescent COVID-19. The CDR3 runs from the conserved cysteine through the conserved F or W. A D gene is named only where the DNA matches it firmly. Clone size is shown for a subset of rows, as once, few, many or a class of expanded clone.

>TRBV5-4|TRBJ2-2|NA|TRBD1
TGTGCCAGCACCGACAGGGGGAACACCGGGGAGCTGTTTTTT
CASTDRGNTGELFF
>TRBV6-5|TRBJ1-2|NA|NA
TGTGCCAGCCGACCCCCTGCGGTCCGCCACTATGGCTACACCTTC
CASRPPAVRHYGYTF
>TRBV9|TRBJ2-1|NA|NA
TGTGCCAGCAGCGTAGGAGGTAACGATGAGCAGTTCTTC
CASSVGGNDEQFF
>TRBV7-2|TRBJ1-2|NA|NA
TGTGCCAGCAGCTTAGCGTCACAGGGTTCTTATGATGGCTACACCTTC
CASSLASQGSYDGYTF
>TRBV3-1/TRBV3-2|TRBJ2-5|NA|NA
TGTGCCAGCAGCCGGACTTCTGAGACCCAGTACTTC
CASSRTSETQYF
>TRBV6-5|TRBJ1-1|NA|TRBD1
TGTGCCAGCAGTAAGGGGGCGCAGGGTCAGTCTGAAGCTTTCTTT
CASSKGAQGQSEAFF
>TRBV5-1|TRBJ2-6|NA|NA
TGCGCCAGCAGCTTATACGGGGAGGCTGGGGCCAACGTCCTGACTTTC
CASSLYGEAGANVLTF
>TRBV11-3|TRBJ2-2|NA|TRBD2
TGTGCCAGCAGCTTGGGCGGGACTAGCGCCAGCGGGGAGCTGTTTTTT
CASSLGGTSASGELFF
>TRBV6-2/TRBV6-3|TRBJ2-3|NA|NA
TGTGCCAGCAGTTACTTGGACAGACCCACAGATACGCAGTATTTT
CASSYLDRPTDTQYF
>TRBV30|TRBJ1-1|NA|NA
TGTGCCTGGAGGTTAGCGAGGGCCATGAACACTGAAGCTTTCTTT
CAWRLARAMNTEAFF
>TRBV19|TRBJ1-1|NA|NA
TGTGCCAGTAGTATTTGGCAGGAGGCCACTGAAGCTTTCTTT
CASSIWQEATEAFF
>TRBV5-4|TRBJ2-6|NA|TRBD1
TGTGCCAGCAGCCCAGGGGGCTCTGGGGCCAACGTCCTGACTTTC
CASSPGGSGANVLTF
>TRBV27|TRBJ2-2|NA|TRBD2
TGTGCCAGCAGTTTATATGCGGGGGGGCAATCCGGGGAGCTGTTTTTT
CASSLYAGGQSGELFF
>TRBV4-3|TRBJ1-1|NA|NA
TGCGCCAGCAGCCGGAGACAGAGCCTGAACACTGAAGCTTTCTTT
CASSRRQSLNTEAFF
>TRBV29-1|TRBJ2-3|NA|NA
TGCAGCGCCAATCACGGGGGGCCTACAGATACGCAGTATTTT
CSANHGGPTDTQYF
>TRBV28|TRBJ1-1|NA|TRBD1
TGTGCCAGCAGTCCGCCACAGGGGGGCGTGAACACTGAAGCTTTCTTT
CASSPPQGGVNTEAFF
>TRBV5-4|TRBJ1-4|NA|TRBD1
TGTGCCAGCAGCTTGGCAGGACAGGGATACGAAAAACTGTTTTTT
CASSLAGQGYEKLFF
>TRBV9|TRBJ2-1|NA|TRBD2
TGTGCCAGCAGCGTAGGCTTGCTAGCGGGGCTTTACAATGAGCAGTTCTTC
CASSVGLLAGLYNEQFF
>TRBV3-1/TRBV3-2|TRBJ1-5|once|NA
TGTGCCAGCAGCCAAGTTGGAATCAGGGTTCGGAATCAGCCCCAGCATTTT
CASSQVGIRVRNQPQHF
>TRBV10-1|TRBJ2-6|NA|TRBD2
TGCGCCAGCAGGACACTAGCGGGATACTCTGGGGCCAACGTCCTGACTTTC
CASRTLAGYSGANVLTF
>TRBV10-2|TRBJ1-1|NA|TRBD1
TGCGCCAGCAGTGAGTCGACAGGGAGAAGCACTGAAGCTTTCTTT
CASSESTGRSTEAFF
>TRBV7-9|TRBJ1-3|NA|NA
TGTGCCAGCAGCTTAGATGTAAAGTGGCAACCCTCTGGAAACACCATATATTTT
CASSLDVKWQPSGNTIYF
>TRBV7-9|TRBJ1-1|NA|NA
TGTGCCAGCAGCTTAGAGTGGGGGCGCAGACCCGAGAACACTGAAGCTTTCTTT
CASSLEWGRRPENTEAFF
>TRBV18|TRBJ1-2|NA|NA
TGTGCCAGCTCACTTGACCGGGACAATTCCTATGGCTACACCTTC
CASSLDRDNSYGYTF
>TRBV19|TRBJ1-1|NA|TRBD1
TGTGCCAGTAGCAGAACAGGGGACACTGAAGCTTTCTTT
CASSRTGDTEAFF
>TRBV6-5|TRBJ1-5|few|NA
TGTGCCAGCAGTACTGCACCCCAGGGACAGCCCCAGCATTTT
CASSTAPQGQPQHF
>TRBV7-2|TRBJ2-1|NA|NA
TGTGCCAGCAGCTTGGGCCGGACTCGACTCCGGAATGAGCAGTTCTTC
CASSLGRTRLRNEQFF
>TRBV11-1|TRBJ2-5|NA|TRBD1
TGTGCCAGCAGCTTCCGCCGGACAGGCCAAGAGACCCAGTACTTC
CASSFRRTGQETQYF
>TRBV28|TRBJ2-1|NA|NA
TGTGCCAGCAGTCCCCCCACTAATGAGCAGTTCTTC
CASSPPTNEQFF
>TRBV28|TRBJ1-2|few|TRBD1
TGTGCCAGCAGCGCTTCTGACAGGGTGGATGGCTACACCTTC
CASSASDRVDGYTF
>TRBV2|TRBJ2-3|NA|NA
TGTGCCAGCCTAGCTATGGGGACAGATACGCAGTATTTT
CASLAMGTDTQYF
>TRBV7-9|TRBJ1-4|once|TRBD1
TGTGCCAGCAGCCCCCGCGGGACAGGGGAGGAAAAACTGTTTTTT
CASSPRGTGEEKLFF
>TRBV5-6|TRBJ1-2|few|TRBD1
TGTGCCAGCAGCACTTCCGGGACAGGGATCTATGGCTACACCTTC
CASSTSGTGIYGYTF
>TRBV9|TRBJ2-3|NA|TRBD2
TGTGCCAGCAGCGGAGGACTAGCGGGAGGGTACGGCGCAGATACGCAGTATTTT
CASSGGLAGGYGADTQYF
>TRBV5-1|TRBJ1-2|NA|TRBD1
TGCGCCAGCAGCCCGAGGGCCAACAGGGGGCAGGGTGGCTACACCTTC
CASSPRANRGQGGYTF
>TRBV28|TRBJ1-2|NA|TRBD1
TGTGCCAGCAAGTGGGGCTTTGGGACAGGCTATGGCTACACCTTC
CASKWGFGTGYGYTF
>TRBV5-1|TRBJ1-1|NA|TRBD1
TGCGCCAGCAGCTGGGGACAGGGCATGAACACTGAAGCTTTCTTT
CASSWGQGMNTEAFF
>TRBV6-4|TRBJ1-5|NA|NA
TGTGCCAGCAGTGATACCGGTAGTAGCAATCAGCCCCAGCATTTT
CASSDTGSSNQPQHF
>TRBV28|TRBJ2-4|NA|TRBD1
TGTGCCAGCAGTTTCAGGGGGCTAGCCAAAAACATTCAGTACTTC
CASSFRGLAKNIQYF
>TRBV15|TRBJ2-1|once|TRBD2
TGTGCCACCAGCAGAGGGATTTATGGGACTAGCTCCTACAATGAGCAGTTCTTC
CATSRGIYGTSSYNEQFF
>TRBV28|TRBJ2-5|NA|NA
TGTGCCAGCAGTTCCAACTGGGAGACCCAGTACTTC
CASSSNWETQYF
>TRBV13|TRBJ2-5|NA|TRBD1
TGTGCCAGCAGCCTCCGGCGACAGGGCCAAGAGACCCAGTACTTC
CASSLRRQGQETQYF
>TRBV5-1|TRBJ1-1|NA|TRBD1
TGCGCCAGCAGCCTCCCCGACAGGGGGACTGAAGCTTTCTTT
CASSLPDRGTEAFF
>TRBV10-3|TRBJ1-1|NA|NA
TGTGCCATCAGCGCCGCCTACAGGAACACTGAAGCTTTCTTT
CAISAAYRNTEAFF
>TRBV27|TRBJ1-2|NA|NA
TGTGCCAGCAGTACCTCGGCCGACAGCCTAGCTAACTATGGCTACACCTTC
CASSTSADSLANYGYTF
>TRBV6-5|TRBJ2-5|NA|NA
TGTGCCAGCAGTTACTCGACTGGGGGGGAGACCCAGTACTTC
CASSYSTGGETQYF
>TRBV7-2|TRBJ1-2|NA|NA
TGTGCCAGCAGCTTAGCCACGGAGTTAAACTATGGCTACACCTTC
CASSLATELNYGYTF
>TRBV24-1|TRBJ1-5|NA|NA
TGTGCCACCAGTGAACCAGGGACAACGGTACCCCAGCATTTT
CATSEPGTTVPQHF
>TRBV28|TRBJ2-2|NA|NA
TGTGCCAGCAGTACGACTCGGAACACCGGGGAGCTGTTTTTT
CASSTTRNTGELFF
>TRBV5-1|TRBJ2-3|NA|NA
TGCGCCAGCAGCTTAGAGGGTCCGGTCACAGATACGCAGTATTTT
CASSLEGPVTDTQYF
>TRBV7-9|TRBJ2-1|NA|TRBD2
TGTGCCAGCAGTGGACTAGGCGAACACAATGAGCAGTTCTTC
CASSGLGEHNEQFF
>TRBV10-3|TRBJ1-1|once|TRBD1
TGTGCCATCGGCGGACAGGGCATAGACACTGAAGCTTTCTTT
CAIGGQGIDTEAFF
>TRBV7-9|TRBJ1-4|NA|NA
TGTGCCACCCCCGGACGGGATGGATCAGAGGGAAAACTGTTTTTT
CATPGRDGSEGKLFF
>TRBV15|TRBJ1-6|medium-sized|NA
TGTGCCACCAGCAGAGGGAGCTCCTATAATTCACCCCTCCACTTT
CATSRGSSYNSPLHF
>TRBV6-2/TRBV6-3|TRBJ2-3|NA|TRBD2
TGTGCCAGCAGTTATGACCTAGCGGGGGGGCCAGGAGATACGCAGTATTTT
CASSYDLAGGPGDTQYF
>TRBV3-1/TRBV3-2|TRBJ2-4|NA|NA
TGTGCCAGCAGCCAAGTCAAACAGGGATACGACATTCAGTACTTC
CASSQVKQGYDIQYF
>TRBV7-9|TRBJ2-3|once|TRBD1
TGTGCCAGCAGCCGACCCCGACAGGGTGTAAACACAGATACGCAGTATTTT
CASSRPRQGVNTDTQYF
>TRBV9|TRBJ2-2|few|TRBD2
TGTGCCAGCAGCCTCTTAGCGGGAGGGGGCACCGGGGAGCTGTTTTTT
CASSLLAGGGTGELFF